This T cell receptor beta chain was recorded in a study of T-cell memory formation after mild COVID-19. This clonotype was seen ten or more times. TCR alpha and TCR beta cDNA libraries carrying sample barcodes and UMIs were produced by 5'RACE using constant-segment primers. MiXCR, applied by TCRdb to the 5' RACE reads, yields one record per CDR3 protein. The sample lists 400,000 or so distinct CDR3 sequences; 20% to 25% were seen once. Germline CDR1 MRHNA, CDR2 SNTAGT. CDR3 length: 13 residues. The V gene lost 6 bases and the J gene lost 1 base, with 9 bases spanning the gap. The receptor was derived from an adult woman who had mild COVID-19 (a few samples of this study predate the infection). Cell type and time point are not known. The sample was PBMCs or a T cell subset sorted from them (not recorded which). The chain couples TRBV6-4 to TRBJ1-1; D is uncertain. CDR3 bases: TGTGCCAGCAGCGAGGGTCAGAACACTGAAGCTTTCTTT. This codes for CASSEGQNTEAFF.